Each of the 25 T cell receptor beta chains below was sequenced from the same sample in a study of vaccination effects on CD4 cells after COVID-19. This table comes from immunoSEQ multiplex PCR, and its TCRdb copy is limited to in-frame clones, with some not included. The repertoire includes under 55,000 clones, under 80% of them detected once, and roughly 30% sits in the top ten. Before sequencing, viral peptide pools were used by the ViraFEST assay to expand antigen-specific CD4+ T cells. At the end of 10 days of culture, CD4+ T cells were isolated. Between March and December 2020, the person had a SARS-CoV-2 infection that PCR confirmed. These receptors' targets are unknown. The material sequenced was CD4+ T cells from PBMCs cultured with a peptide pool, taken before COVID-19 vaccination. The source of these receptors is a human donor who had a prior SARS-CoV-2 infection.

The chain joins TRBV7-2 to TRBJ2-5; possibly TRBD2 for D (7 bases). The CDR3 covers 14 residues. Germline CDR1 is SGHTA and CDR2 is FQGNSA. V dropped 2 bases and J dropped 5 bases, with 12 bases sitting between them. In DNA form, the CDR3 reads TGTGCCAGCAGCTTAATGGGAGGGGGTGAGACCCAGTACTTC. It is translated as CASSLMGGGETQYF. Supplemented by reference TRBV7-2 and TRBJ2-5, the full variable domain reads GAGVSQSPSNKVTEKGKDVELRCDPISGHTALYWYRQSLGQGLEFLIYFQGNSAPDKSGLPSDRFSAERTGGSVSTLTIQRTQQEDSAVYLCASSLMGGGETQYFGPGTRLLVL.

The chain links TRBV7-3 to TRBJ2-1, with D unclear. CDR1 is SGHTA, CDR2 FQGTGA, per germline. V was clipped by 5 bases and J by 9 bases, with 14 bases between them. This CDR3 comprises 13 residues. The CDR3 loop is CASSPQAPAEQFF. The CDR3 DNA reads TGTGCCAGCAGCCCTCAGGCACCAGCTGAGCAGTTCTTC.

There are a few counts of this clone. This rearrangement joins TRBV2 to TRBJ2-2; D possibly corresponds to TRBD2 (5 bases). CDR3 size: 15 residues. The germline V gene has CDR1 SNHLY and CDR2 FYNNEI. The ends were cut back, 6 bases at V and 4 bases at J, with 15 bases in the middle. CDR3 coding DNA: TGTGCCAGCAGCCCTCTTGAGGGAGTCACCGGGGAGCTGTTTTTT. Translating gives CASSPLEGVTGELFF.

The V gene is TRBV5-4, the J gene TRBJ1-1; TRBD1 agrees at 7 bases. With 3 bases clipped from V and 3 bases from J, the junction kept 8 bases outside the gene matches. Germline CDR1 is SGHNT and CDR2 is YYREEE (reference sequence). This CDR3 is built from 15 residues. The CDR3: CASSSKTGLYTEAFF. The CDR3 nucleotides read TGTGCCAGCAGCTCAAAGACAGGGCTTTACACTGAAGCTTTCTTT.

This clone was seen a handful of times. The rearrangement links TRBV3-1 (or the pseudogene TRBV3-2) to TRBJ2-1; 11 positions agree with TRBD2. Germline CDR1 LGHDT, CDR2 YNNKEL (reference sequence). Trimming cost V 5 bases and J 9 bases; bases outside gene matches: 6. The CDR3 runs 14 residues. CDR3 DNA sequence: TGTGCCAGCAGCTTTAGCGGGGGGGTTAGTGAGCAGTTCTTC. Translated: CASSFSGGVSEQFF.

This clone appeared a few times. The chain's CDR3 is CASSFDRDSTDTQYF. CDR3 in DNA: TGTGCCAGCAGCTTTGATCGGGATAGCACAGATACGCAGTATTTT. The rearrangement uses TRBV5-6 and TRBJ2-3, with TRBD2 as a possible D gene (5 bases). Deletions cut 2 bases from V and 0 bases from J, with 10 bases between. The length of the CDR3 is 15 residues. Germline V gives CDR1 SGHDT, CDR2 YYEEEE.

The chain carries TRBV11-3 and TRBJ2-6; either TRBD1 or TRBD2 may fit D (5 bases each). The CDR3 has 16 residues. Per germline, CDR1 SGHNT and CDR2 YENEEA. Trimming removed 8 bases at V and 1 base at J, with 15 bases between. The CDR3 DNA reads TGTGCCAGCTACGGGACGCAGTCGTCTGGGGCCAACGTCCTGACTTTC. Protein product: CASYGTQSSGANVLTF.

This clone appeared a few times. The chain has TRBV7-9 and TRBJ1-4; D gene uncertain. CDR1 is SEHNR, CDR2 FQNEAQ, per germline (reference sequence). The CDR3 contains 14 residues. V was cut by 1 base and J by 10 bases, with 13 bases left in between. In DNA, the CDR3 is TGTGCCAGCAGCTTAGAAGCCGCCTTTGGAAAACTGTTTTTT. Translation gives CASSLEAAFGKLFF.

The chain links TRBV5-4 to TRBJ1-1; D is perhaps TRBD1 (6 bases). CDR1 is SGHNT and CDR2 is YYREEE in the germline V gene (reference sequence). The CDR3 totals 16 residues. V lost 4 bases, J lost 1 base, and 17 bases lay in between. The DNA of the CDR3 is TGTGCCAGCAGCCCCCGAGGGACAAAAGGGAACACTGAAGCTTTCTTT. Its protein is CASSPRGTKGNTEAFF. Combining the CDR3 with reference TRBV5-4 and TRBJ1-1 gives the whole variable domain ETGVTQSPTHLIKTRGQQVTLRCSSQSGHNTVSWYQQALGQGPQFIFQYYREEENGRGNFPPRFSGLQFPNYSSELNVNALELDDSALYLCASSPRGTKGNTEAFFGQGTRLTVV.

This chain connects TRBV24-1 to TRBJ1-1; D is uncertain. CDR3 length: 14 amino acids. V lost 1 base, J lost 5 bases, and 10 bases lay in between. In germline, CDR1 is KGHDR, CDR2 SFDVKD. Written as DNA, the CDR3 is TGTGCCACCAGTGATTTCCGGGGAGCGACTGAAGCTTTCTTT. Its protein product is CATSDFRGATEAFF.

The chain links TRBV10-3 to TRBJ2-5, with 9 bases identical to TRBD2. CDR3 length: 15 residues. CDR1 and CDR2 from the germline V gene are ENHRY and SYGVKD. Trimming cost V 10 bases and J 5 bases; bases outside gene matches: 14. The CDR3 sequence: CATGRGGSPGETQYF. The CDR3 nucleotides read TGTGCCACCGGGCGGGGGGGCTCCCCTGGGGAGACCCAGTACTTC.

The J gene is TRBJ2-5, the V gene TRBV3-1 (or the pseudogene TRBV3-2); D is ambiguous. The CDR3 runs to 16 residues. The V gene lost 5 bases and the J gene lost 0 bases, with 16 bases spanning the gap. CDR1 is LGHDT, CDR2 YNNKEL, per germline (reference sequence). DNA for the CDR3: TGTGCCAGCAGCGAGGCAACTCCGAGAGACCAAGAGACCCAGTACTTC. It translates to CASSEATPRDQETQYF.

This chain connects TRBV25-1 to TRBJ2-2, with D possibly being TRBD1 (8 bases). CDR3 size: 17 residues. Germline V gene sequence: CDR1 MGHDK, CDR2 SYGVNS. Trimming pared 0 bases from V and 0 bases from J, leaving 11 bases between. CDR3 sequence (DNA): TGTGCCAGCAGTGAATATACAGGGGGGGCGAACACCGGGGAGCTGTTTTTT. It codes for CASSEYTGGANTGELFF. Looking up the rest from reference TRBV25-1 and TRBJ2-2 gives the full variable domain: EADIYQTPRYLVIGTGKKITLECSQTMGHDKMYWYQQDPGMELHLIHYSYGVNSTEKGDLSSESTVSRIRTEHFPLTLESARPSHTSQYLCASSEYTGGANTGELFFGEGSRLTVL.

This chain links TRBV5-1 with TRBJ1-3; no definite D call. There are 14 residues in the CDR3. The V gene lost 0 bases and the J gene lost 4 bases, with 8 bases spanning the gap. Per germline, CDR1 SGHRS and CDR2 YFSETQ. CDR3 nucleotides: TGCGCCAGCAGCTTGGGACCCGGCGGAAACACCATATATTTT. The encoded protein is CASSLGPGGNTIYF.

The chain has TRBV5-1 and TRBJ2-5; TRBD1 matches 9 bases. CDR1 is SGHRS and CDR2 is YFSETQ in the germline V gene. Trimming at V came to 0 bases and at J to 4 bases, leaving 7 bases not matched to a gene. CDR3 length: 16 amino acids. The CDR3 loop reads CASSLDGDRVRETQYF. The CDR3 region has the DNA TGCGCCAGCAGCTTGGACGGGGACAGGGTCCGAGAGACCCAGTACTTC.

The chain carries TRBV5-4 and TRBJ2-7; TRBD2 matches 12 bases. V lost 3 bases, J lost 2 bases, and 6 bases stayed unmatched. The CDR3 contains 16 residues. Germline V CDR1 and CDR2: SGHNT, YYREEE (reference sequence). The CDR3 DNA sequence: TGTGCCAGCAGCTCCGGAGGACTAGCGGGGACCTACGAGCAGTACTTC. Translation: CASSSGGLAGTYEQYF.

The chain has TRBV30 and TRBJ2-1; TRBD2 is a possible D gene (6 bases). Germline V gene data show CDR1 as GTSNPN and CDR2 as SVGIG (reference sequence). The CDR3 loop spans 14 amino acids. V lost 0 bases and J 4 bases, leaving 10 bases between the germline ends. CDR3 DNA: TGTGCCTGGAGTGTCCTAGCGCAATACAATGAGCAGTTCTTC. Amino acid sequence: CAWSVLAQYNEQFF.

V gene TRBV25-1 combines with J gene TRBJ2-1; TRBD2 matches 9 bases. The CDR3 totals 16 residues. V lost 4 bases to trimming and J lost 0 bases; unmatched junction nucleotides: 4. From germline, CDR1 is MGHDK and CDR2 SYGVNS. The CDR3 DNA reads as TGTGCCAGCAGTGGGGGACTAGCCCTCTCCTACAATGAGCAGTTCTTC. Translating it yields CASSGGLALSYNEQFF.

The gene calls are TRBV4-1 and TRBJ1-5; TRBD1 agrees at 7 bases. The CDR3 consists of 19 residues. V was pared by 6 bases and J by 2 bases, with 19 bases of the junction left unmatched. Germline CDR1 reads MGHRA; CDR2 reads YSYEKL. The CDR3 DNA reads TGCGCCAGCAGTCCAGGTTCGGCCAGGGGGATAGGGCGCAATCAGCCCCAGCATTTT. It specifies CASSPGSARGIGRNQPQHF.

This sequence joins TRBV19 and TRBJ2-6; D may be TRBD2 (5 bases). In germline, CDR1 is LNHDA, CDR2 SQIVND (reference sequence). V was shortened by 6 bases and J by 0 bases, with 21 bases between the two germline ends. This CDR3 region has 19 residues. The CDR3 nucleotides read TGTGCCAGTAGCACCGCGGTATGGGAGTTTACCTCTGGGGCCAACGTCCTGACTTTC. Its protein is CASSTAVWEFTSGANVLTF.

This chain links TRBV24-1 with TRBJ2-5, with 9 bases identical to TRBD2. CDR3 length: 16 residues. With 3 bases clipped from V and 5 bases from J, the junction kept 9 bases outside the gene matches. Germline lookup yields CDR1 KGHDR and CDR2 SFDVKD. CDR3 loop: CATSDPGAGGLETQYF. The CDR3 nucleotides read TGTGCCACCAGTGATCCAGGAGCGGGAGGTCTCGAGACCCAGTACTTC.

The V call is TRBV5-4, the J call TRBJ2-3; D perhaps matches TRBD2 (5 bases). The V gene lost 4 bases and the J gene lost 2 bases, with 11 bases spanning the gap. The CDR3 covers 14 residues. The germline gives CDR1 SGHNT, CDR2 YYREEE (reference sequence). The CDR3 region has the DNA TGTGCCAGCAGCCCGGACTTCGACACAGATACGCAGTATTTT. Translating it yields CASSPDFDTDTQYF.

V usage is TRBV28 and J usage is TRBJ2-7; 7 bases agree with TRBD2. CDR3 size: 14 residues. Trimming took 2 bases from V and 5 from J; bases not matched to a gene: 6. Germline CDR1 is MDHEN and CDR2 is SYDVKM. The CDR3 coding sequence is TGTGCCAGCAGTTTAGGCGGGAGCTACGACGAGCAGTACTTC. This codes for CASSLGGSYDEQYF. Using reference TRBV28 and TRBJ2-7 for the parts outside the CDR3, the full variable domain is DVKVTQSSRYLVKRTGEKVFLECVQDMDHENMFWYRQDPGLGLRLIYFSYDVKMKEKGDIPEGYSVSREKKERFSLILESASTNQTSMYLCASSLGGSYDEQYFGPGTRLTVT.

This chain uses TRBV19 with TRBJ2-2; no definite D call. This CDR3 is 14 amino acids long. V lost 4 bases, J lost 6 bases, and 12 bases lay in between. From germline, CDR1 is LNHDA and CDR2 SQIVND (reference sequence). The CDR3 reads CASSTALIAGELFF. The CDR3 DNA reads TGTGCCAGTAGTACCGCTCTTATAGCCGGGGAGCTGTTTTTT.

V gene TRBV7-3 combines with J gene TRBJ2-3, with D possibly being TRBD2 (7 bases). Germline CDR1 and CDR2: SGHTA and FQGTGA. CDR3 size: 14 residues. With 5 bases removed from V and 6 bases from J, the gap between germline ends came to 15 bases. This CDR3 reads CASSLRTRGDTQYF. The CDR3 coding sequence is TGTGCCAGCAGCCTCCGGACTAGGGGGGATACGCAGTATTTT.